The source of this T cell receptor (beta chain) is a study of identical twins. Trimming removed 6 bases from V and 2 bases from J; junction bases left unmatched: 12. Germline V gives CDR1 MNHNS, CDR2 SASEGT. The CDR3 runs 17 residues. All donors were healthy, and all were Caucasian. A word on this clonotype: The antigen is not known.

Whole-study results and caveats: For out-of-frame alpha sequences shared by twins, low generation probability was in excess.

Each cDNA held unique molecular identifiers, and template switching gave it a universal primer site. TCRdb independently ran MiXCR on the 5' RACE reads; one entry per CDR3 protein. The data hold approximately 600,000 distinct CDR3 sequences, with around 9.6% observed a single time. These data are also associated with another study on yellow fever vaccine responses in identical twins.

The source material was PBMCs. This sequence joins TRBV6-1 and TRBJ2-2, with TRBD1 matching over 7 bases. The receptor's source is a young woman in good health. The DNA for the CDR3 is TGTGCCAGCAGAGCCGACAGGGTGTCGCGTAACACCGGGGAGCTGTTTTTT. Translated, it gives CASRADRVSRNTGELFF.